A single sample is the source of the 19 T cell receptor beta chains below, sequenced in a study of T-cell reconstitution after alpha-beta-depleted transplantation in children. Library preparation (for TCRbeta) was performed with unique molecular identifiers. TCRdb used MiXCR to reprocess the PCR reads, holding one entry per CDR3 protein. Seen here are 450,000 to 600,000 distinct CDR3 sequences, about 16% observed once, and the top ten hold approximately 3%. The source material was PBMCs from the stem cell graft donor, sampled from the stem cell graft. The receptors were gathered from a human donor who donated a stem cell graft to a child with acute lymphoblastic leukemia.

The rearrangement links TRBV7-9 to TRBJ2-2; 12 nucleotides align to TRBD2. V gave up 5 bases and J gave up 6 bases; unmatched junction bases: 7. Germline CDR1 SEHNR, CDR2 FQNEAQ (reference sequence). The CDR3 is 16 residues long. The CDR3 nucleotides are TGTGCCAGCAGCCGGACTAGCGGGACGGAAGCCGGGGAGCTGTTTTTT. The encoded protein is CASSRTSGTEAGELFF.

This chain joins TRBV5-1 and TRBJ2-5, with TRBD2 matching over 14 bases. Germline values: CDR1 SGHRS, CDR2 YFSETQ. CDR3 size: 21 residues. V gave up 5 bases and J gave up 2 bases; unmatched junction bases: 20. The CDR3 nucleotides read TGCGCCAGCAGGGGACTAGCGGGAGATTACGGGGACAACCTACCGCAAGAGACCCAGTACTTC. Encoded protein: CASRGLAGDYGDNLPQETQYF.

The chain is built from TRBV5-1 and TRBJ1-5, with D unclear. Germline V lookup: CDR1 SGHRS, CDR2 YFSETQ. Between the trimmed V and J ends, which lost 3 bases and 0 bases, there was a span of 7 bases. The CDR3 loop spans 14 amino acids. The CDR3 spells CASSWGLSNQPQHF. CDR3 DNA sequence: TGCGCCAGCAGCTGGGGTCTTAGCAATCAGCCCCAGCATTTT. The full variable domain, completed using reference TRBV5-1 and TRBJ1-5, is KAGVTQTPRYLIKTRGQQVTLSCSPISGHRSVSWYQQTPGQGLQFLFEYFSETQRNKGNFPGRFSGRQFSNSRSEMNVSTLELGDSALYLCASSWGLSNQPQHFGDGTRLSIL.

This clonotype turned up a few times. This rearrangement joins TRBV12-3 or TRBV12-4 to TRBJ1-1; TRBD1 matches at 9 bases. The V gene end was trimmed by 3 bases and the J gene end by 3 bases; junction bases not matched to a gene: 8. The CDR3 length is 16 residues. The CDR3 region has the DNA TGTGCCAGCAGTTTTGGGGGACAGGGCCGCGACACTGAAGCTTTCTTT. This translates into CASSFGGQGRDTEAFF.

V and J are TRBV24-1 and TRBJ2-7; D perhaps matches TRBD2 (5 bases). V lost 6 bases, J lost 3 bases, and 8 bases lay in between. Germline lookup yields CDR1 KGHDR and CDR2 SFDVKD. The CDR3 is made up of 12 amino acids. The CDR3 nucleotides read TGTGCCACCAGTCCGGGAAGCTACGAGCAGTACTTC. Amino acids: CATSPGSYEQYF.

This clonotype has more than one count but fewer than ten. The chain links TRBV12-3 or TRBV12-4 to TRBJ1-1; no clear D gene. V was pared by 6 bases and J by 5 bases, with 13 bases between. The length of the CDR3 is 13 residues. DNA of the CDR3: TGTGCCAGCAGGGCGATCGGGTTTACTGAAGCTTTCTTT. It translates to CASRAIGFTEAFF.

This clonotype is a singleton in its sample. The chain links TRBV4-1 to TRBJ2-1; no clear D. The CDR3 consists of 16 residues. The V end was cut by 0 bases, the J end by 3 bases, with 12 bases between. Germline-derived CDR1 and CDR2 are MGHRA and YSYEKL. CDR3 in DNA: TGCGCCAGCAGCCAAGATCGGTTAGTTGACTACAATGAGCAGTTCTTC. This gives the protein CASSQDRLVDYNEQFF.

This clonotype was recorded a few times. The CDR3 DNA follows: TGTGCCAGCAGCCCATACACGACAGATACGCAGTATTTT. Protein sequence: CASSPYTTDTQYF. The chain is built from TRBV3-1 and TRBJ2-3; D is uncertain. V was trimmed by 4 bases and J by 3 bases, leaving 8 bases between them. CDR1 is LGHDT and CDR2 is YNNKEL in the germline V gene (reference sequence). The CDR3 has 13 residues.

The rearrangement joins TRBV6-5 to TRBJ1-1, with D uncertain. With 2 bases removed from V and 5 bases from J, the gap between germline ends came to 18 bases. The CDR3 sequence is 16 residues long. Germline lookup yields CDR1 MNHEY and CDR2 SVGAGI. CDR3 nucleotide sequence: TGTGCCAGCAGTTACGTAGGCCTTGCCTCGGGTACTGAAGCTTTCTTT. Protein product: CASSYVGLASGTEAFF.

This clonotype showed up just a few times. The CDR3 region has the DNA TGTGCCAGCAGCTTAACGGTCGCCACTGAAGCTTTCTTT. Protein: CASSLTVATEAFF. The J gene is TRBJ1-1, the V gene TRBV7-9; D not certain. V lost 2 bases and J 4 bases, leaving 8 bases between the germline ends. Germline V gene sequence: CDR1 SEHNR, CDR2 FQNEAQ (reference sequence). CDR3 length equals 13 residues.

This clonotype showed up just a few times. V usage is TRBV10-3 and J usage is TRBJ2-7, with D unclear. Trimming took off 6 bases at V and 3 bases at J, with 12 bases between the two ends. The V gene's germline CDR1 is ENHRY and CDR2 SYGVKD. The CDR3 runs 13 residues. The CDR3 DNA reads as TGTGCCATCAGCGTAGACACCAACTACGAGCAGTACTTC. It specifies CAISVDTNYEQYF.

This chain links TRBV7-6 with TRBJ2-7; D gene unclear. This CDR3 has 15 residues. Deletions cut 2 bases from V and 3 bases from J, with 14 bases between. Germline assignment: CDR1 SGHVS and CDR2 FNYEAQ. The CDR3 is CASSLYPATLYEQYF. CDR3 sequence (DNA): TGTGCCAGCAGCTTATACCCCGCCACCCTCTACGAGCAGTACTTC.

This rearrangement joins TRBV29-1 to TRBJ2-1; possible D gene TRBD2, 5 bases. Germline V lookup: CDR1 SQVTM, CDR2 ANQGSEA. Trimming shortened V by 4 bases and J by 13 bases, and 20 bases separated the two germline ends. The CDR3 consists of 13 residues. CDR3 in DNA: TGCAGCGTTGGTTCCCGGACTCGATACAATCAGTTCTTC. Amino acid sequence: CSVGSRTRYNQFF.

The chain links TRBV10-2 to TRBJ2-5, with 8 bases matching TRBD2. CDR3 length: 15 amino acids. Trimming took 4 bases from V and 3 from J; bases not matched to a gene: 7. Germline CDR1 and CDR2: WSHSY and SAAADI. The CDR3 region has the DNA TGCGCCAGCAGTGGGGGCGGGAGGACAAAAGAGACCCAGTACTTC. Translation: CASSGGGRTKETQYF.

This clonotype was found a few times. The V and J genes are TRBV5-5 and TRBJ2-2, with D unclear. Trimming took 0 bases from V and 2 from J, leaving 8 bases between them. Germline values: CDR1 SGHKS, CDR2 YYEKEE (reference sequence). The CDR3 length is 15 residues. CDR3 DNA sequence: TGTGCCAGCAGCTTGGTGCAGTCTAACACCGGGGAGCTGTTTTTT. This codes for CASSLVQSNTGELFF.

The chain has TRBV28 and TRBJ2-7; D ambiguous. Germline assignment: CDR1 MDHEN and CDR2 SYDVKM. The V end was cut by 3 bases, the J end by 3 bases, with 12 bases between. CDR3 length equals 14 residues. The CDR3 bases are TGTGCCAGCAGTTTTCCCCCCTCGGACTACGAGCAGTACTTC. Its translation is CASSFPPSDYEQYF.

This clonotype has a handful of counts. This chain links TRBV20-1 with TRBJ1-5; 7 bases are shared with TRBD1. The ends lost 5 bases at V and 4 bases at J; junction bases unmatched: 5. Germline-derived CDR1 and CDR2 are DFQATT and SNEGSKA (reference sequence). This CDR3 is built from 13 residues. This CDR3 reads CSAFGQANQPQHF. DNA of the CDR3: TGCAGTGCTTTCGGACAGGCTAATCAGCCCCAGCATTTT.

The rearrangement joins TRBV6-1 to TRBJ1-5, with 7 bases fitting TRBD1. The trim removed 7 bases at V and 0 bases at J, leaving 9 bases unmatched. In germline, CDR1 is MNHNS, CDR2 SASEGT. CDR3 length equals 16 residues. Here the CDR3 DNA reads TGTGCCAGCACCCTCGGACAGGAAACTAGCAATCAGCCCCAGCATTTT. It encodes CASTLGQETSNQPQHF.

CDR3 nucleotide sequence: TGTGCCAGCAGCGAACGACTAGCGGGCGGTGAGCAGTTCTTC. Amino acids: CASSERLAGGEQFF. The chain has TRBV9 and TRBJ2-1; 10 positions agree with TRBD2. This CDR3 region has 14 residues. From germline, CDR1 is SGDLS and CDR2 YYNGEE. The ends lost 3 bases at V and 9 bases at J; junction bases unmatched: 6. Supplemented by reference TRBV9 and TRBJ2-1, the full variable domain reads DSGVTQTPKHLITATGQRVTLRCSPRSGDLSVYWYQQSLDQGLQFLIQYYNGEERAKGNILERFSAQQFPDLHSELNLSSLELGDSALYFCASSERLAGGEQFFGPGTRLTVL.